These 29 T cell receptor beta chains originate from one sample sequenced in a study of blood T cell repertoires in COVID-19. The table came from immunoSEQ multiplex PCR; TCRdb's copy has only in-frame clones and leaves some out. The sample records 200,000 to 250,000 clones, approximately 82% being singletons. Sequencing was done on a sample of peripheral blood. The receptor source for this set is a woman in her thirties or forties with acute or convalescent COVID-19.

This clone turned up a few times. The J gene is TRBJ2-1, the V gene TRBV5-1; D might be TRBD1 (5 bases). Deletions cut 1 base from V and 4 bases from J, with 15 bases between. There are 16 residues in the CDR3. Germline assignment: CDR1 SGHRS and CDR2 YFSETQ. The CDR3 DNA reads TGCGCCAGCAGCTTGTTTGGGGCATCCCAATACAATGAGCAGTTCTTC. It specifies CASSLFGASQYNEQFF. Combining the CDR3 with reference TRBV5-1 and TRBJ2-1 gives the whole variable domain KAGVTQTPRYLIKTRGQQVTLSCSPISGHRSVSWYQQTPGQGLQFLFEYFSETQRNKGNFPGRFSGRQFSNSRSEMNVSTLELGDSALYLCASSLFGASQYNEQFFGPGTRLTVL.

The chain is built from TRBV6-4 and TRBJ1-5; D uncertain. V lost 5 bases and J lost 16, with 18 bases in between. Germline V lookup: CDR1 MRHNA, CDR2 SNTAGT. This CDR3 has 12 residues. CDR3 nucleotide sequence: TGTGCCAGCAGTCTTTTAGCCCGGGATGGACATTTT. Protein product: CASSLLARDGHF.

The V call is TRBV7-9, the J call TRBJ2-3; TRBD2 is a possible D gene (5 bases). Germline CDR1 is SEHNR and CDR2 is FQNEAQ (reference sequence). V dropped 5 bases and J dropped 9 bases, with 12 bases sitting between them. The CDR3 has 12 residues. The CDR3 nucleotides read TGTGCCAGCAGCCCCATGGAGGTAACGCAGTATTTT. Translating gives CASSPMEVTQYF.

V usage is TRBV5-1 and J usage is TRBJ2-3; 10 nucleotides agree with TRBD1. Germline V gives CDR1 SGHRS, CDR2 YFSETQ. Losses at the gene ends were 5 bases for V and 5 bases for J; bases not matched to a gene: 11. The length of the CDR3 is 16 residues. The CDR3 here is CASSLNLDRGLDTQYF. CDR3 nucleotide sequence: TGCGCCAGCAGTCTCAACTTGGACAGGGGGTTAGATACGCAGTATTTT.

This chain links TRBV6-2 or TRBV6-3 with TRBJ2-1; 10 bases match TRBD2. CDR1 is MNHEY, CDR2 SVGEGT, per germline. This CDR3 contains 17 residues. The V segment lost 5 bases and the J segment 10 bases; nucleotides outside the gene matches: 17. This chain's CDR3 is CASSPEGASGRKREQFF. CDR3 sequence (DNA): TGTGCCAGCAGTCCAGAGGGGGCTAGCGGGAGAAAAAGAGAGCAGTTCTTC.

This clone has only a few counts. The rearrangement uses TRBV7-3 and TRBJ1-2, with TRBD1 identical over 12 bases. V was clipped by 0 bases and J by 8 bases; unmatched bases: 7. The CDR3 totals 16 residues. Germline V gene lookup returns CDR1 SGHTA and CDR2 FQGTGA. This chain's CDR3 is CASSLTGQGAPEGYTF. For the CDR3, the DNA is TGTGCCAGCAGCTTAACGGGACAGGGGGCGCCTGAAGGCTACACCTTC.

The chain uses TRBV11-2 and TRBJ1-2; D remains ambiguous. The germline CDR1 and CDR2 sequences are SGHAT and FQNNGV. The CDR3 extends over 15 amino acids. V lost 6 bases, J lost 0 bases, and 14 bases lay in between. CDR3 bases: TGTGCCAGCAGTCCCCGGGAGCAAGCTAACTATGGCTACACCTTC. Its protein is CASSPREQANYGYTF.

The genes are TRBV21-1 and TRBJ1-5. TRBV21-1 is a recognized pseudogene. The CDR3 is 12 residues long. CDR3 nucleotides: TGTGCCAGCAGCAGCCCCGTCGGGCCCCAGCATTTT. It translates to CASSSPVGPQHF.

The chain links TRBV6-5 to TRBJ2-5; 8 nucleotides align to TRBD1. CDR1 and CDR2 (germline): MNHEY, SVGAGI. The V and J ends lost 8 bases and 2 bases, in that order; junction bases with no gene match: 1. The length of the CDR3 is 12 residues. The CDR3 region has the DNA TGTGCCAGCGGGACAGGTCAAGAGACCCAGTACTTC. Protein sequence: CASGTGQETQYF.

The chain couples TRBV19 to TRBJ2-7; 8 bases match TRBD2. Germline V gene data show CDR1 as LNHDA and CDR2 as SQIVND (reference sequence). This CDR3 has 14 amino acids. The trim removed 2 bases at V and 2 bases at J, leaving 2 bases unmatched. The CDR3 DNA sequence: TGTGCCAGTAGTATAAGCGGGAGTGCCTACGAGCAGTACTTC. Residues: CASSISGSAYEQYF.

V and J are TRBV7-2 and TRBJ2-7, with D hard to call. Deletions cut 5 bases from V and 3 bases from J, with 11 bases between. CDR1 is SGHTA, CDR2 FQGNSA, per germline. CDR3 length: 13 amino acids. The CDR3 sequence: CASSLTTSYEQYF. CDR3 DNA sequence: TGTGCCAGCAGCCTTACCACCAGCTACGAGCAGTACTTC.

V and J are TRBV4-2 and TRBJ2-2, with D unclear. CDR1 and CDR2 (germline): LGHNA, YNFKEQ. With 2 bases removed from V and 2 bases from J, the gap between germline ends came to 12 bases. CDR3 size: 16 residues. The DNA for the CDR3 is TGTGCCAGCAGCCAACCAGGTTGGCAAAACACCGGGGAGCTGTTTTTT. The encoded protein is CASSQPGWQNTGELFF.

V is TRBV19 and J is TRBJ2-1; 11 nucleotides agree with TRBD2. The CDR3 consists of 15 residues. Trimming removed 7 bases from V and 9 bases from J; junction bases left unmatched: 11. Germline V gene lookup returns CDR1 LNHDA and CDR2 SQIVND (reference sequence). The CDR3 is CASIETSGIGSEQFF. CDR3 coding DNA: TGTGCCAGTATAGAGACTAGCGGGATAGGGAGTGAGCAGTTCTTC.

V usage is TRBV6-4 and J usage is TRBJ2-2; weak D call: TRBD2 (7 bases). The CDR3 spans 15 residues. Germline loops: CDR1 MRHNA, CDR2 SNTAGT. V lost 8 bases, J lost 1 base, and 14 bases lay in between. CDR3 protein: CASSRGALNTGELFF. Written as DNA, the CDR3 is TGTGCCAGCTCCCGGGGGGCATTGAACACCGGGGAGCTGTTTTTT.

This rearrangement joins TRBV7-2 to TRBJ1-5; the match to TRBD1 covers 9 bases. Germline CDR1 is SGHTA and CDR2 is FQGNSA. V trimming: 2 bases; J trimming: 1 base; junction bases outside the gene matches: 12. The CDR3 totals 19 residues. CDR3 sequence: CASSLRPTKTGGSNQPQHF. The CDR3 bases are TGTGCCAGCAGCTTACGGCCGACAAAGACAGGGGGAAGCAATCAGCCCCAGCATTTT.

The chain couples TRBV25-1 to TRBJ1-1, with D maybe TRBD1 (5 bases). The V end was cut by 3 bases, the J end by 7 bases, with 6 bases between. The germline gives CDR1 MGHDK, CDR2 SYGVNS. CDR3 length: 11 residues. CDR3 coding DNA: TGTGCCAGCAGTGACAGGGTTGAAGCTTTCTTT. It encodes CASSDRVEAFF. Using reference TRBV25-1 and TRBJ1-1 for the parts outside the CDR3, the full variable domain is EADIYQTPRYLVIGTGKKITLECSQTMGHDKMYWYQQDPGMELHLIHYSYGVNSTEKGDLSSESTVSRIRTEHFPLTLESARPSHTSQYLCASSDRVEAFFGQGTRLTVV.

The chain carries TRBV12-3 or TRBV12-4 and TRBJ1-1; D gene ambiguous. V lost 5 bases to trimming and J lost 3 bases, with 10 bases between them. CDR3 length: 13 residues. CDR3 loop: CASSLLRDTEAFF. CDR3 sequence (DNA): TGTGCCAGCAGTCTCCTCCGGGACACTGAAGCTTTCTTT.

This clone has only a few counts. The chain employs TRBV14 and TRBJ1-6, with TRBD1 matching over 7 bases. J gave up 8 bases and V 9 bases, and 7 bases lay outside the gene matches. In germline, CDR1 is SGHDN, CDR2 FVKESK. The CDR3 has 13 residues. Here the CDR3 DNA reads TGTGCCAGTGGACAGGACCGGTATTCACCCCTCCACTTT. It translates to CASGQDRYSPLHF.

The J gene is TRBJ1-1, the V gene TRBV5-1, with D possibly matching TRBD1 (6 bases). Germline lookup yields CDR1 SGHRS and CDR2 YFSETQ. CDR3 length: 15 amino acids. Trimming shortened V by 4 bases and J by 1 base, and 14 bases separated the two germline ends. CDR3: CASSHGGQGNTEAFF. Here the CDR3 DNA reads TGCGCCAGCAGCCACGGGGGGCAGGGGAACACTGAAGCTTTCTTT.

A single count supports this clone. DNA for the CDR3: TGTGCCAGCGGGCCAGGGTTGATGGAGCAGTACTTC. Residues: CASGPGLMEQYF. V gene TRBV12-3 or TRBV12-4 combines with J gene TRBJ2-7; possible D gene TRBD1, 5 bases. With 8 bases removed from V and 7 bases from J, the gap between germline ends came to 15 bases. The CDR3 has 12 amino acids.

The gene calls are TRBV4-3 and TRBJ2-6; 12 bases are shared with TRBD1. Germline V gene data show CDR1 as LGHNA and CDR2 as YSLEER. Trimming at V came to 0 bases and at J to 1 base, leaving 7 bases not matched to a gene. This CDR3 has 20 amino acids. CDR3 amino acids: CASSQDRWGQGASGANVLTF. CDR3 coding DNA: TGCGCCAGCAGCCAAGATCGTTGGGGACAGGGGGCGTCTGGGGCCAACGTCCTGACTTTC.

The chain is built from TRBV6-6 and TRBJ1-2; 8 bases fit TRBD1. The V and J ends lost 8 bases and 6 bases, in that order; junction bases with no gene match: 5. Germline CDR1 reads MNHNY; CDR2 reads SVGAGI (reference sequence). This CDR3 is 12 amino acids long. CDR3 sequence (DNA): TGTGCCAGCGGGGACAGGTTGGATGGCTACACCTTC. Translated, it gives CASGDRLDGYTF.

The chain joins TRBV5-5 to TRBJ2-1; 8 positions agree with TRBD1. The V gene end was trimmed by 0 bases and the J gene end by 4 bases; junction bases not matched to a gene: 12. The CDR3 extends over 18 amino acids. Germline loops: CDR1 SGHKS, CDR2 YYEKEE (reference sequence). CDR3: CASSLDRGAMIGYNEQFF. DNA of the CDR3: TGTGCCAGCAGCTTGGACAGGGGGGCTATGATTGGGTACAATGAGCAGTTCTTC.

The rearrangement joins TRBV6-6 to TRBJ2-1, with 9 bases aligning to TRBD2. V was pared by 6 bases and J by 8 bases, with 2 bases of the junction left unmatched. This CDR3 has 12 amino acids. CDR1 MNHNY and CDR2 SVGAGI come from the germline V gene (reference sequence). For the CDR3, the DNA is TGTGCCAGCAGGGGACTAGCAGATGAGCAGTTCTTC. Amino acids: CASRGLADEQFF.

The V call is TRBV5-1, the J call TRBJ1-1, with TRBD1 matching over 7 bases. This CDR3 spans 15 amino acids. The germline V gene encodes CDR1 SGHRS and CDR2 YFSETQ. J lost 4 bases, V lost 4 bases, and 10 bases had no gene match. The CDR3, as DNA: TGCGCCAGCAGCCCCAATAGACAGGGTAGCACTGAAGCTTTCTTT. This sequence encodes CASSPNRQGSTEAFF.

The CDR3 is CASSGTRGYEQYF. The CDR3 bases are TGTGCCAGCAGTGGTACCCGGGGTTACGAGCAGTACTTC. This chain joins TRBV25-1 and TRBJ2-7, with D maybe TRBD2 (5 bases). V lost 4 bases to trimming and J lost 4 bases, with 11 bases between them. Germline CDR1 reads MGHDK; CDR2 reads SYGVNS. This CDR3 comprises 13 residues.

This clone is a singleton in its sample. This sequence joins TRBV7-9 and TRBJ2-3; tentative D call: TRBD1 (5 bases). Between the trimmed V and J ends, which lost 6 bases and 5 bases, there was a span of 15 bases. This CDR3 comprises 14 residues. Germline V gene lookup returns CDR1 SEHNR and CDR2 FQNEAQ (reference sequence). For the CDR3, the DNA is TGTGCCAGCAGGTCGGACACCTCAGGAGATACGCAGTATTTT. It codes for CASRSDTSGDTQYF.

This sequence joins TRBV4-3 and TRBJ2-1; 8 nucleotides agree with TRBD2. Trimming removed 6 bases from V and 9 bases from J; junction bases left unmatched: 13. CDR3 size: 15 residues. Germline-derived CDR1 and CDR2 are LGHNA and YSLEER. CDR3 in amino acids: CASSEDGRARSEQFF. As DNA, the CDR3 is TGCGCCAGCAGTGAAGACGGGAGGGCCCGGAGTGAGCAGTTCTTC.

The chain links TRBV7-2 to TRBJ2-5, with TRBD1 identical over 9 bases. Germline-derived CDR1 and CDR2 are SGHTA and FQGNSA. CDR3 size: 15 residues. Trimming at V came to 8 bases and at J to 3 bases, leaving 10 bases not matched to a gene. The CDR3 bases are TGTGCCAGCCTCCTCGAAGGGACAGGGAAAGAGACCCAGTACTTC. Translated, it gives CASLLEGTGKETQYF. Full variable domain (missing parts from reference TRBV7-2 and TRBJ2-5): GAGVSQSPSNKVTEKGKDVELRCDPISGHTALYWYRQSLGQGLEFLIYFQGNSAPDKSGLPSDRFSAERTGGSVSTLTIQRTQQEDSAVYLCASLLEGTGKETQYFGPGTRLLVL.